Listed below are T cell receptor beta chains from one sample, sequenced in a study of vaccination effects on CD4 cells after COVID-19. Assay used: immunoSEQ multiplex PCR; TCRdb lists only in-frame clones, some missing. The sample lists roughly 70,000 clones, roughly 80% occurring once. Their antigens are not known. The sample consisted of CD4+ T cells from PBMCs cultured with HCoV-OC43 spike peptides, taken after COVID-19 vaccination. Every receptor here comes from a human donor who received a COVID-19 vaccine. The CDR3 runs from the conserved cysteine through the conserved F or W. A D gene is named only where the DNA matches it firmly. Not every row has a clone size; where given, it reads once, few, many or a size class.

D gene | clone size | J gene | CDR3 length | V gene | CDR3 protein | CDR3 DNA
TRBD1 | NA | TRBJ2-1 | 15 | TRBV7-3 | CASSLTGQGYNEQFF | TGTGCCAGCAGCTTAACTGGACAGGGGTACAATGAGCAGTTCTTC
NA | NA | TRBJ2-4 | 16 | TRBV7-2 | CASSLDRSLAKNIQYF | TGTGCCAGCAGCTTAGACAGGTCTCTAGCCAAAAACATTCAGTACTTC
TRBD1 | NA | TRBJ1-2 | 16 | TRBV24-1 | CATSDSQGRANYGYTF | TGTGCCACCAGTGATTCACAGGGGCGAGCTAACTATGGCTACACCTTC
NA | NA | TRBJ2-5 | 13 | TRBV4-1 | CASSQAVQETQYF | TGCGCCAGCAGCCAAGCGGTTCAAGAGACCCAGTACTTC
NA | NA | TRBJ1-3 | 16 | TRBV12-5 | CASGLVLGLSGNTIYF | TGTGCTAGTGGTTTGGTACTGGGGCTCTCTGGAAACACCATATATTTT
NA | NA | TRBJ1-4 | 14 | TRBV6-6 | CASTFGPVGEKLFF | TGTGCCAGCACCTTCGGTCCGGTTGGAGAAAAACTGTTTTTT
NA | NA | TRBJ2-5 | 14 | TRBV5-5 | CASSLGEFLETQYF | TGTGCCAGCAGCTTGGGGGAATTCCTAGAGACCCAGTACTTC
NA | NA | TRBJ2-5 | 13 | TRBV18 | CASSPFSVETQYF | TGTGCCAGCTCACCGTTTTCTGTCGAGACCCAGTACTTC
NA | NA | TRBJ1-2 | 14 | TRBV3-1/TRBV3-2 | CASSQGSANYGYTF | TGTGCCAGCAGCCAAGGAAGCGCGAACTATGGCTACACCTTC
NA | NA | TRBJ1-4 | 12 | TRBV12-3/TRBV12-4 | CASSSALEKLFF | TGTGCCAGCAGCTCAGCGCTTGAAAAACTGTTTTTT
NA | NA | TRBJ1-3 | 20 | TRBV9 | CASSVAEARMGEAAGNTIYF | TGTGCCAGCAGCGTAGCCGAGGCGAGGATGGGTGAGGCGGCTGGAAACACCATATATTTT
NA | NA | TRBJ2-5 | 12 | TRBV24-1 | CATSDFKETQYF | TGTGCCACCAGTGATTTTAAAGAGACCCAGTACTTC
NA | NA | TRBJ2-3 | 12 | TRBV5-1 | CASSLAGDTQYF | TGCGCCAGCAGCTTGGCTGGAGATACGCAGTATTTT
TRBD1 | NA | TRBJ1-3 | 14 | TRBV7-3 | CASSVTGAGNTIYF | TGTGCCAGCAGCGTAACAGGGGCTGGAAACACCATATATTTT
NA | NA | TRBJ1-5 | 15 | TRBV19 | CASIPGTRRNQPQHF | TGTGCCAGTATACCCGGGACGAGACGCAATCAGCCCCAGCATTTT
NA | NA | TRBJ2-3 | 14 | TRBV4-1 | CASSQVGSTDTQYF | TGCGCCAGCAGCCAAGTCGGTAGCACAGATACGCAGTATTTT
TRBD2 | NA | TRBJ2-1 | 14 | TRBV7-2 | CASRSTSPYNEQFF | TGTGCCAGCAGATCGACTAGCCCGTACAATGAGCAGTTCTTC
TRBD2 | NA | TRBJ2-1 | 14 | TRBV6-5 | CASSSSSGVFEQFF | TGTGCCAGCAGTTCCTCTAGCGGGGTATTTGAGCAGTTCTTC
NA | NA | TRBJ1-5 | 15 | TRBV6-5 | CASAQDSHSNQPQHF | TGTGCCAGCGCACAGGACAGTCATAGCAATCAGCCCCAGCATTTT
NA | NA | TRBJ1-1 | 14 | TRBV5-1 | CASSLTGLTPEAFF | TGCGCCAGCAGCTTGACGGGATTGACGCCTGAAGCTTTCTTT
NA | NA | TRBJ2-3 | 15 | TRBV11-2 | CASSLSPTSTDTQYF | TGTGCCAGCAGCTTAAGCCCGACAAGTACAGATACGCAGTATTTT
TRBD1 | NA | TRBJ2-2 | 15 | TRBV19 | CASSIRQGSTGELFF | TGTGCCAGTAGTATTAGACAGGGGAGTACCGGGGAGCTGTTTTTT
TRBD1 | NA | TRBJ2-3 | 17 | TRBV24-1 | CATSDPRTGGGTDTQYF | TGTGCCACCAGTGACCCGAGAACAGGGGGCGGCACAGATACGCAGTATTTT
NA | once | TRBJ1-5 | 14 | TRBV6-1 | CASSESWGGQPQHF | TGTGCCAGCAGTGAAAGTTGGGGAGGGCAGCCCCAGCATTTT
NA | NA | TRBJ1-4 | 13 | TRBV18 | CASSDRRSEKLFF | TGTGCCAGCTCAGACAGGAGGAGTGAAAAACTGTTTTTT
TRBD1 | NA | TRBJ1-2 | 16 | TRBV19 | CASSIPGTGSLYGYTF | TGTGCCAGTAGTATCCCCGGGACAGGATCCCTCTATGGCTACACCTTC
NA | NA | TRBJ2-5 | 14 | TRBV6-5 | CASSYSPAQETQYF | TGTGCCAGCAGTTACTCGCCGGCCCAGGAGACCCAGTACTTC
NA | once | TRBJ2-2 | 13 | TRBV27 | CASSFSGHGELFF | TGTGCCAGCAGTTTTTCGGGTCATGGGGAGCTGTTTTTT
NA | NA | TRBJ1-3 | 16 | TRBV30 | CAWTRPRLVSGNTIYF | TGTGCCTGGACCCGGCCACGTCTAGTATCTGGAAACACCATATATTTT
TRBD2 | NA | TRBJ2-1 | 14 | TRBV2 | CASKDSGGANEQFF | TGTGCCAGCAAAGATAGCGGGGGGGCAAATGAGCAGTTCTTC
NA | NA | TRBJ2-2 | 16 | TRBV18 | CASSPGQLKNTGELFF | TGTGCCAGCTCACCGGGGCAGCTTAAGAACACCGGGGAGCTGTTTTTT
NA | NA | TRBJ1-2 | 14 | TRBV11-2 | CASSLRFGQGIYTF | TGTGCCAGCAGCTTACGGTTTGGTCAGGGAATCTACACCTTC
NA | NA | TRBJ2-3 | 17 | TRBV7-3 | CASSLRAPGDGTDTQYF | TGTGCCAGCAGTCTCCGGGCCCCTGGAGATGGCACAGATACGCAGTATTTT
TRBD1 | NA | TRBJ1-3 | 16 | TRBV6-6 | CASSSLTGGSGNTIYF | TGTGCCAGCAGTTCCCTCACAGGGGGCTCTGGAAACACCATATATTTT
NA | NA | TRBJ2-1 | 15 | TRBV5-1 | CASSTAGQGHNEQFF | TGCGCCAGCAGCACGGCCGGGCAGGGTCACAATGAGCAGTTCTTC
NA | NA | TRBJ1-4 | 16 | TRBV25-1 | CASGGTWGTENEKLFF | TGTGCCAGCGGGGGGACATGGGGGACCGAAAATGAAAAACTGTTTTTT
NA | few | TRBJ2-2 | 13 | TRBV20-1 | CSASGPTTGELFF | TGCAGTGCTAGTGGTCCTACCACCGGGGAGCTGTTTTTT
TRBD1 | NA | TRBJ1-2 | 12 | TRBV29-1 | CSVEGQISGYTF | TGCAGCGTTGAGGGACAGATTAGCGGCTACACCTTC
TRBD2 | NA | TRBJ2-2 | 17 | TRBV4-1 | CASSQSGLAGVTGELFF | TGCGCCAGCAGCCAATCGGGACTAGCGGGGGTCACCGGGGAGCTGTTTTTT
TRBD1 | NA | TRBJ2-3 | 16 | TRBV7-2 | CASSLAGTGVRDTQYF | TGTGCCAGCAGCTTAGCCGGGACAGGGGTTAGAGATACGCAGTATTTT
TRBD2 | once | TRBJ2-3 | 15 | TRBV6-4 | CASRVAGGPADTQYF | TGTGCCAGCAGAGTAGCGGGGGGGCCGGCAGATACGCAGTATTTT
TRBD1 | NA | TRBJ2-1 | 14 | TRBV18 | CATSGGQGVDEQFF | TGTGCCACCTCAGGGGGACAGGGGGTCGATGAGCAGTTCTTC
TRBD1 | NA | TRBJ1-2 | 12 | TRBV12-3/TRBV12-4 | CASSTGGDGYTF | TGTGCCAGCAGCACAGGGGGGGATGGCTACACCTTC
NA | NA | TRBJ2-1 | 15 | TRBV28 | CASKNGGNGNNEQFF | TGTGCCAGCAAAAACGGAGGAAACGGAAACAATGAGCAGTTCTTC